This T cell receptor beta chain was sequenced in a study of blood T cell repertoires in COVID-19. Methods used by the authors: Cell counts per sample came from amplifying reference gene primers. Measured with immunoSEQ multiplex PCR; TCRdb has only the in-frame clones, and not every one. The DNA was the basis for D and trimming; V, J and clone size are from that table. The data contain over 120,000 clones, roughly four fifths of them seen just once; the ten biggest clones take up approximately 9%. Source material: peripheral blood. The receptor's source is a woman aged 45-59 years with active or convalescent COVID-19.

CDR3 loop: CASSQLGQGNTEAFF. CDR3 coding DNA: TGTGCCAGCAGCCAGCTGGGACAGGGGAACACTGAAGCTTTCTTT. The chain joins TRBV3-1 (or the pseudogene TRBV3-2) to TRBJ1-1, with TRBD1 identical over 9 bases. The trim removed 3 bases at V and 1 base at J, leaving 3 bases unmatched. CDR3 length: 15 amino acids. CDR1 LGHDT and CDR2 YNNKEL come from the germline V gene (reference sequence).